This is a list of T cell receptor beta chains from one sample in a study of blood T cell repertoires in COVID-19. Produced via immunoSEQ multiplex PCR; TCRdb's table is partial and in-frame only. The sample has roughly 330,000 clones; 85% to 90% are singletons. Sequencing was done on a sample of PBMCs or T cells enriched from blood (not recorded which). The receptors originated from a young woman who had recovered from COVID-19. Both conserved end residues are part of each CDR3. The D gene is left open where the match is weak. A row's size may be missing; if present it is once, few, many or a size class.

J gene: TRBJ1-6; V gene: TRBV5-5; clone size: -; D gene: -; CDR3 DNA: TGTGCCAGCAGCCCCAGTTGGAGACTCAATTCACCCCTCCACTTT; CDR3 protein: CASSPSWRLNSPLHF
J gene: TRBJ1-2; V gene: TRBV12-3/TRBV12-4; clone size: -; D gene: -; CDR3 DNA: TGTGCCAGCAGTTCCCGACAGGTTGGGGGCTACACCTTC; CDR3 protein: CASSSRQVGGYTF
J gene: TRBJ1-5; V gene: TRBV2; clone size: -; D gene: -; CDR3 DNA: TGTGCCAGCAGCGCGGGGAATTTGGCGCCCCAGCATTTT; CDR3 protein: CASSAGNLAPQHF
J gene: TRBJ2-3; V gene: TRBV15; clone size: -; D gene: TRBD2; CDR3 DNA: TGTGCCACCAGCAGGTCGGGACTAACACGCACAGATACGCAGTATTTT; CDR3 protein: CATSRSGLTRTDTQYF
J gene: TRBJ1-1; V gene: TRBV2; clone size: -; D gene: -; CDR3 DNA: TGTGCCAGCAAGGGTCAGGGGCTCGGGAACACTGAAGCTTTCTTT; CDR3 protein: CASKGQGLGNTEAFF
J gene: TRBJ2-7; V gene: TRBV10-3; clone size: -; D gene: -; CDR3 DNA: TGTGCCATCAGTGATTTCGCGGGATCCGACGAGCAGTACTTC; CDR3 protein: CAISDFAGSDEQYF
J gene: TRBJ2-7; V gene: TRBV19; clone size: -; D gene: TRBD2; CDR3 DNA: TGTGCCAGTAGTATAGTTTCGGGAGGGAACCACGAGCAGTACTTC; CDR3 protein: CASSIVSGGNHEQYF
J gene: TRBJ1-4; V gene: TRBV5-6; clone size: once; D gene: TRBD1; CDR3 DNA: TGTGCCAGCAGCCCCCGATACCGGACAGGGGCGGGTGAAAAACTGTTTTTT; CDR3 protein: CASSPRYRTGAGEKLFF
J gene: TRBJ1-2; V gene: TRBV6-5; clone size: -; D gene: TRBD1; CDR3 DNA: TGTGCCAGCAGTTACACCCAGGGGGGTTACTATGGCTACACCTTC; CDR3 protein: CASSYTQGGYYGYTF
J gene: TRBJ2-1; V gene: TRBV27; clone size: -; D gene: -; CDR3 DNA: TGTGCCAGCAGTTTAGTTGCTAGCGCCACCTACAATGAGCAGTTCTTC; CDR3 protein: CASSLVASATYNEQFF
J gene: TRBJ2-7; V gene: TRBV7-9; clone size: -; D gene: -; CDR3 DNA: TGTGCCAGCAGCCTTTTTGACTTAACTGGCGAGCAGTACTTC; CDR3 protein: CASSLFDLTGEQYF
J gene: TRBJ1-1; V gene: TRBV18; clone size: -; D gene: -; CDR3 DNA: TGTGCCAGCTCACCTGGACAACCGAACACTGAAGCTTTCTTT; CDR3 protein: CASSPGQPNTEAFF
J gene: TRBJ2-7; V gene: TRBV5-1; clone size: -; D gene: -; CDR3 DNA: TGCGCCAGCAGAGGGGCCGTCTCCTACGAGCAGTACTTC; CDR3 protein: CASRGAVSYEQYF
J gene: TRBJ1-4; V gene: TRBV27; clone size: -; D gene: -; CDR3 DNA: TGTGCCAGCAGTTTAAGGCTAGCTGGACCTAATGAAAAACTGTTTTTT; CDR3 protein: CASSLRLAGPNEKLFF
J gene: TRBJ1-2; V gene: TRBV11-2; clone size: -; D gene: -; CDR3 DNA: TGTGCCAGCAGCTTAGGACAGGCAACGAGGGGCTACACCTTC; CDR3 protein: CASSLGQATRGYTF
J gene: TRBJ1-6; V gene: TRBV7-3; clone size: -; D gene: TRBD1; CDR3 DNA: TGTGCCAGCAGCTTGGGGACAGGGAGCTCCTATAATTCACCCCTCCACTTT; CDR3 protein: CASSLGTGSSYNSPLHF
J gene: TRBJ1-2; V gene: TRBV5-6; clone size: -; D gene: TRBD1; CDR3 DNA: TGTGCCAGCCTGCGGACAGGGGGCTACTATGGCTACACCTTC; CDR3 protein: CASLRTGGYYGYTF
J gene: TRBJ2-7; V gene: TRBV28; clone size: once; D gene: -; CDR3 DNA: TGTGCCAGCAGCCCCCATCCTGGCGGACATAGCGGCTACGAGCAGTACTTC; CDR3 protein: CASSPHPGGHSGYEQYF
J gene: TRBJ2-1; V gene: TRBV3-1/TRBV3-2; clone size: -; D gene: -; CDR3 DNA: TGTGCCAGCACCCAGGGCTATGAGCAGTTCTTC; CDR3 protein: CASTQGYEQFF
J gene: TRBJ2-5; V gene: TRBV9; clone size: once; D gene: -; CDR3 DNA: TGTGCCAGCAGCGTATCAGCGGACAGTCTCCAAGAGACCCAGTACTTC; CDR3 protein: CASSVSADSLQETQYF
J gene: TRBJ2-1; V gene: TRBV9; clone size: -; D gene: TRBD2; CDR3 DNA: TGTGCCAGCAGCGTAGAGACCGGGACTAGCGTTTACAATGAGCAGTTCTTC; CDR3 protein: CASSVETGTSVYNEQFF
J gene: TRBJ2-3; V gene: TRBV7-2; clone size: once; D gene: TRBD2; CDR3 DNA: TGTGCCAGCAGCCCCGGAGGAGCGGGGGGAGCAGATACGCAGTATTTT; CDR3 protein: CASSPGGAGGADTQYF
J gene: TRBJ2-7; V gene: TRBV5-1; clone size: -; D gene: -; CDR3 DNA: TGCGCCAGCAGTGTCTTGTTTTCCTACGAGCAGTACTTC; CDR3 protein: CASSVLFSYEQYF
J gene: TRBJ2-5; V gene: TRBV11-2; clone size: -; D gene: TRBD2; CDR3 DNA: TGTGCCAGCAGCTCAGCGGGGCAAGAGACCCAGTACTTC; CDR3 protein: CASSSAGQETQYF
J gene: TRBJ1-2; V gene: TRBV27; clone size: -; D gene: TRBD1; CDR3 DNA: TGTGCCAGCCGGACAGGGGGTAGTAACTATGGCTACACCTTC; CDR3 protein: CASRTGGSNYGYTF
J gene: TRBJ2-3; V gene: TRBV19; clone size: -; D gene: TRBD2; CDR3 DNA: TGTGCCGTCGATTGGGCTAGCGGGGGACGCAATACGCAGTATTTT; CDR3 protein: CAVDWASGGRNTQYF
J gene: TRBJ2-1; V gene: TRBV24-1; clone size: -; D gene: -; CDR3 DNA: TGTGCCACCAGTGATCGGCAGGGGCGCTTTGGTGAGCAGTTCTTC; CDR3 protein: CATSDRQGRFGEQFF
J gene: TRBJ2-7; V gene: TRBV7-2; clone size: -; D gene: -; CDR3 DNA: TGTGCCAGCAGCTTCGGGGGTTCCTCCTACGAGCAGTACTTC; CDR3 protein: CASSFGGSSYEQYF
J gene: TRBJ2-1; V gene: TRBV2; clone size: -; D gene: TRBD2; CDR3 DNA: TGTGCCAGCTACGGGGGGGTTACAGGCGAAGGAAATGAGCAGTTCTTC; CDR3 protein: CASYGGVTGEGNEQFF
J gene: TRBJ2-1; V gene: TRBV3-1/TRBV3-2; clone size: -; D gene: -; CDR3 DNA: TGTGCCAGCGGTCGGGATTGGGCCAATGAGCAGTTCTTC; CDR3 protein: CASGRDWANEQFF
J gene: TRBJ2-1; V gene: TRBV5-1; clone size: -; D gene: -; CDR3 DNA: TGCGCCAGCAGCTTGGAGGCGGGATCCTACAATGAGCAGTTCTTC; CDR3 protein: CASSLEAGSYNEQFF
J gene: TRBJ1-2; V gene: TRBV28; clone size: -; D gene: -; CDR3 DNA: TGTGCCAGCAGTTTATGGCAGGAAGCTAACTATGGCTACACCTTC; CDR3 protein: CASSLWQEANYGYTF
J gene: TRBJ2-7; V gene: TRBV5-8; clone size: -; D gene: TRBD1; CDR3 DNA: TGTGCCAGCAGTCGGGGACAGGGACAGGGTGGATACGAGCAGTACTTC; CDR3 protein: CASSRGQGQGGYEQYF
J gene: TRBJ1-2; V gene: TRBV30; clone size: -; D gene: -; CDR3 DNA: TGTGCCTGGAGTGGCGGCTATGGCTACACCTTC; CDR3 protein: CAWSGGYGYTF
J gene: TRBJ1-4; V gene: TRBV29-1; clone size: -; D gene: -; CDR3 DNA: TGCAGCGTTGTGGAGGGAATCAATGAAAAACTGTTTTTT; CDR3 protein: CSVVEGINEKLFF
J gene: TRBJ1-1; V gene: TRBV15; clone size: -; D gene: -; CDR3 DNA: TGTGCCACCAGCAGGGGTATCCGCGGGCTAATTACTGAAGCTTTCTTT; CDR3 protein: CATSRGIRGLITEAFF
J gene: TRBJ2-1; V gene: TRBV30; clone size: -; D gene: -; CDR3 DNA: TGTGCCTGGAGTGTAGCGTGGTTATATCAGTTCTTC; CDR3 protein: CAWSVAWLYQFF
J gene: TRBJ1-5; V gene: TRBV19; clone size: few; D gene: -; CDR3 DNA: TGTGCCAGTAGTATTGAAGCTAGTAGCAATCAGCCCCAGCATTTT; CDR3 protein: CASSIEASSNQPQHF
J gene: TRBJ1-3; V gene: TRBV28; clone size: -; D gene: -; CDR3 DNA: TGTGCCAGCAGTTCTCCTCCTAACTCTGGAAACACCATATATTTT; CDR3 protein: CASSSPPNSGNTIYF
J gene: TRBJ2-1; V gene: TRBV9; clone size: -; D gene: -; CDR3 DNA: TGTGCCAGCAGCACCACAGGTTGGGACTCCTACAATGAGCAGTTCTTC; CDR3 protein: CASSTTGWDSYNEQFF
J gene: TRBJ1-3; V gene: TRBV5-1; clone size: -; D gene: -; CDR3 DNA: TGCGCCAGCAGCAATACAGGGAGCTCTGGAAACACCATATATTTT; CDR3 protein: CASSNTGSSGNTIYF
J gene: TRBJ2-1; V gene: TRBV2; clone size: -; D gene: -; CDR3 DNA: TGTGCCAGCAATTCCGGGACTCGCAATGAGCAGTTCTTC; CDR3 protein: CASNSGTRNEQFF
J gene: TRBJ1-4; V gene: TRBV2; clone size: -; D gene: -; CDR3 DNA: TGTGCCAGCAATCCCACAGCAACTAATGAAAAACTGTTTTTT; CDR3 protein: CASNPTATNEKLFF
J gene: TRBJ2-7; V gene: TRBV7-8; clone size: few; D gene: -; CDR3 DNA: TGTGCCAGCAGCTGGGCCCGGGATTCCTACGAGCAGTACTTC; CDR3 protein: CASSWARDSYEQYF
J gene: TRBJ1-1; V gene: TRBV18; clone size: -; D gene: TRBD1; CDR3 DNA: TGTGCCAGCTCACCGCGGCAGGGGGACACTGAAGCTTTCTTT; CDR3 protein: CASSPRQGDTEAFF
J gene: TRBJ2-4; V gene: TRBV7-2; clone size: once; D gene: -; CDR3 DNA: TGTGCCAGCAGCCCAGGGCCCAAAAACATTCAGTACTTC; CDR3 protein: CASSPGPKNIQYF
J gene: TRBJ2-3; V gene: TRBV15; clone size: -; D gene: TRBD2; CDR3 DNA: TGTGCCACCAGCAGAGGAATTAGCGGGAGCGGGACAGATACGCAGTATTTT; CDR3 protein: CATSRGISGSGTDTQYF
J gene: TRBJ1-1; V gene: TRBV29-1; clone size: -; D gene: -; CDR3 DNA: TGCAGCGTAGCTTCCCCACAGGGCGTGAACACTGAAGCTTTCTTT; CDR3 protein: CSVASPQGVNTEAFF
J gene: TRBJ2-5; V gene: TRBV5-6; clone size: -; D gene: TRBD1; CDR3 DNA: TGTGCCAGCAGCAGGGACAGGGTGAAGACCCAGTACTTC; CDR3 protein: CASSRDRVKTQYF
J gene: TRBJ1-1; V gene: TRBV27; clone size: -; D gene: TRBD1; CDR3 DNA: TGTGCCAGCAGTGTTCGACAGGGTACAGCTTTCTTT; CDR3 protein: CASSVRQGTAFF
J gene: TRBJ2-2; V gene: TRBV30; clone size: -; D gene: TRBD2; CDR3 DNA: TGTGCCTGGAGTGCGGCGGGAGGGCCTGTATTCTGGGAGCTGTTTTTT; CDR3 protein: CAWSAAGGPVFWELFF
J gene: TRBJ1-2; V gene: TRBV7-9; clone size: -; D gene: -; CDR3 DNA: TGTGCCAGCAGCGAAACAGCTAACTATGGCTACACCTTC; CDR3 protein: CASSETANYGYTF
J gene: TRBJ2-1; V gene: TRBV6-5; clone size: once; D gene: -; CDR3 DNA: TGTGCCAGCAGTATCGCGGGTTACAATGAGCAGTTCTTC; CDR3 protein: CASSIAGYNEQFF